The clone carrying this T cell receptor beta chain was observed a few times. What it binds is not known. This CDR3 region has 14 residues. V dropped 6 bases and J dropped 2 bases, with 12 bases sitting between them. Germline V gene sequence: CDR1 MNHEY, CDR2 SVGAGI. Unique molecular identifiers featured in each of the TCR beta cDNA libraries. About 500,000 cDNA molecules came from approximately 1 to 10 million T cells. TCRdb redid the calling of the PCR reads with MiXCR, one entry per CDR3 protein. The top ten clones hold roughly 12% of a sample with hundreds of thousands of distinct CDR3 sequences, about a third of them seen once. The data stem from a study of post-analysis software for immune sequencing data. Study background: The disease courses spanned relapsing-remitting, secondary progressive and progressive-relapsing forms of multiple sclerosis.

Overall study findings and caveats: Controls showed lower frequencies than patients for several TRBV segments, and TRBV5-6, TRBV5-1 and TRBV20-1 were among these. Multiple sclerosis was associated with a significant reduction in normalized Chao1 diversity relative to controls. Strong same-batch co-clustering of samples appeared with F measure clustering.

The receptor comes from a girl between 10 and 17 years old with multiple sclerosis. The sequencing input was blood. The chain is built from TRBV6-5 and TRBJ2-3; D remains unclear. DNA of the CDR3: TGTGCCAGCAGAACCACGGCTCTCACAGATACGCAGTATTTT. It translates to CASRTTALTDTQYF.